This T cell receptor beta chain derives from a study of blood T cell repertoires in COVID-19. At the level of the study: Donors in the United States, Italy and Spain gave samples during acute or convalescent COVID-19. Sample material is recorded as cDNA or gDNA derived from T cells, B-cell-depleted T cells, or PBMCs.

V was clipped by 1 base and J by 7 bases, with 11 bases between them. From germline, CDR1 is SGHNT and CDR2 YENEEA. The CDR3 sequence is 15 residues long. Seattle patients were enrolled during active infection and followed longitudinally. Produced via immunoSEQ multiplex PCR; TCRdb's table is partial and in-frame only. The sample contains about 120,000 clones, roughly four fifths of which appear only once. The V and J genes are TRBV11-3 and TRBJ1-6; D is possibly TRBD1 (5 bases). Sequencing used peripheral blood. This TCR was sampled from a man under 40 with COVID-19, enrolled during active disease. The CDR3 sequence is CASSLAQGGNSPLHF. Here the CDR3 DNA reads TGTGCCAGCAGCTTAGCCCAGGGTGGCAATTCACCCCTCCACTTT.